These T cell receptor beta chains were read from a single sample in a study of T cell changes during pregnancy in multiple sclerosis. TCRdb's copy holds only in-frame clones and misses some; the assay was immunoSEQ multiplex PCR. Of approximately 100,000 clones listed, 90% to 95% are singletons. The sequencing here drew on peripheral blood, taken before pregnancy. The receptor source for this set is a female donor with multiple sclerosis, enrolled in a pregnancy study. Both conserved end residues are trimmed from each CDR3. The D gene is left open where the match is weak.

v_call	j_call	d_call	cdr3_aa
TRBV13	TRBJ2-1	TRBD2	ASSLTRLAGGKAGEQF
TRBV4-2	TRBJ2-3	-	ASSQEAAPRTDTQY
TRBV27	TRBJ2-7	-	ASSLTYSYEQY
TRBV27	TRBJ2-1	TRBD2	ASSLNSGRAYNEQF
TRBV14	TRBJ2-2	-	ASSQDLAPGGELF
TRBV5-1	TRBJ2-3	-	ASSWASGTDTQY
TRBV7-9	TRBJ2-7	TRBD1	ASSSGQGHEQY
TRBV19	TRBJ2-7	-	ASSIRGGYEQY
TRBV6-1	TRBJ2-7	-	ASRARGFVPDEQY
TRBV6-6	TRBJ1-5	-	ASSYAASYYQPQH
TRBV5-1	TRBJ2-1	TRBD2	ASSPRTSGSSEQF
TRBV5-1	TRBJ2-5	-	ASSTRQSQETQY
TRBV11-2	TRBJ2-7	TRBD1	ASSVGQGTSYEQY
TRBV7-2	TRBJ2-7	-	ASRAAQVPGQPYEQY
TRBV19	TRBJ2-7	TRBD2	ASRSSGRDVTNEQY
TRBV7-6	TRBJ1-3	-	ASSLAEDTIY
TRBV28	TRBJ2-1	TRBD1	ASSSQGTGARQQF
TRBV28	TRBJ1-5	-	ASSLGAQPQH
TRBV6-1	TRBJ2-3	-	ASRRTAWADTQY
TRBV6-5	TRBJ2-3	-	ASTKLDTQY
TRBV19	TRBJ1-1	-	ASSYGGDTEAF
TRBV9	TRBJ2-3	TRBD1	ASSGGSKDTQY
TRBV5-5	TRBJ1-5	TRBD1	ASSAGTGSNQPQH
TRBV28	TRBJ1-1	TRBD1	ASSFEGARNTEAF
TRBV9	TRBJ1-2	TRBD1	ASSVPGQGASNSDGYT
TRBV7-2	TRBJ1-1	-	ASILGGDKNTEAF
TRBV4-2	TRBJ2-7	-	ASSQDREEQY
TRBV19	TRBJ1-5	TRBD1	ASRSDRTNNQPQH